This T cell receptor (beta chain) was identified during a study of T cells in Graves' hyperthyroidism and ophthalmopathy. It was less than 13 ml of fresh peripheral blood that supplied the PBMCs. In this sample, this clonotype turned up a few times. TCR beta CDR3 region amplification was performed from RNA transcripts. The primer set for the first-round RT-PCR of the TCR CDR3 was HTBI. One entry per CDR3 protein, called by TCRdb with MiXCR from the multiplex PCR reads. The data show around 720,000 distinct CDR3 sequences, roughly a third seen once. This receptor was taken from a woman aged 40 to 50 with Graves' hyperthyroidism. The material sequenced was blood.

The CDR3: CSARDTSANSYEQYF. The CDR3 DNA is TGCAGTGCTAGAGATACTAGCGCCAATTCCTACGAGCAGTACTTC. The chain couples TRBV20-1 to TRBJ2-7, with TRBD2 matching over 7 bases. The junction had 6 bases not matched to a gene; V was cut back by 0 bases and J by 1 base. The length of the CDR3 is 15 residues. CDR1 is DFQATT, CDR2 SNEGSKA, per germline (reference sequence).